Each of the 32 T cell receptor beta chains below was sequenced from the same sample in a study of T-cell reconstitution after alpha-beta-depleted transplantation in children. Molecular barcoding with unique molecular identifiers was used for the TCRbeta library. Via MiXCR, TCRdb re-called the PCR reads, giving one row per CDR3 protein. The table shows some 530,000 distinct CDR3 sequences, with under 15% occurring only once. The starting material was PBMCs from the stem cell graft donor, obtained from the stem cell graft. The receptors come from a human donor who donated a stem cell graft to a child with combined immunodeficiency.

A few counts support this clonotype. The J gene is TRBJ2-7, the V gene TRBV20-1, with D hard to call. Looked up from germline, CDR1 is DFQATT and CDR2 is SNEGSKA (reference sequence). This CDR3 has 14 amino acids. The V end lost 6 bases, the J end lost 2 bases, and 17 bases lay between the germline ends. CDR3 nucleotide sequence: TGCAGTGCAGCCCCCCCCAGCGCTACCTACGAGCAGTACTTC. This codes for CSAAPPSATYEQYF.

This clonotype showed up just once. The V gene is TRBV29-1, the J gene TRBJ1-5; D is unclear. V was clipped by 4 bases and J by 1 base, with 8 bases between them. The germline V gene has CDR1 SQVTM and CDR2 ANQGSEA. The length of the CDR3 is 13 residues. The CDR3 region is CSVVEGSNQPQHF. The CDR3 DNA sequence: TGCAGCGTTGTGGAGGGAAGCAATCAGCCCCAGCATTTT.

There are many counts of this clonotype. This CDR3 is CASSTEGWGPLDTQYF. CDR3 in DNA: TGTGCCAGCAGCACAGAGGGGTGGGGGCCTCTTGATACGCAGTATTTT. The genes are TRBV13 and TRBJ2-3, with D tentatively TRBD1 (6 bases). Germline assignment: CDR1 PRHDT and CDR2 FYEKMQ (reference sequence). Trimming took 5 bases from V and 6 from J, leaving 21 bases between them. The CDR3 is 16 residues long. Full variable domain (rest looked up from reference TRBV13 and TRBJ2-3): AAGVIQSPRHLIKEKRETATLKCYPIPRHDTVYWYQQGPGQDPQFLISFYEKMQSDKGSIPDRFSAQQFSDYHSELNMSSLELGDSALYFCASSTEGWGPLDTQYFGPGTRLTVL.

This clonotype turned up a few times. The J gene is TRBJ2-7, the V gene TRBV28; TRBD1 is a possible D gene (6 bases). The length of the CDR3 is 17 residues. Trimming cost V 2 bases and J 6 bases, with 23 bases left between them. Germline V gene lookup returns CDR1 MDHEN and CDR2 SYDVKM. CDR3 in amino acids: CASSLIPPGHRAGEQYF. The CDR3 DNA is TGTGCCAGCAGTTTAATTCCCCCGGGACACCGGGCCGGCGAGCAGTACTTC.

The V and J genes are TRBV11-2 and TRBJ2-7; 9 nucleotides line up with TRBD1. The germline CDR1 and CDR2 sequences are SGHAT and FQNNGV. The V and J ends lost 2 bases and 6 bases, in that order; junction bases with no gene match: 11. The CDR3 runs to 16 residues. The DNA of the CDR3 is TGTGCCAGCAGCTTAATTTCGACAGGGGGGTCTTTCGAGCAGTACTTC. Protein sequence: CASSLISTGGSFEQYF.

This clonotype was counted only a few times. The rearrangement uses TRBV6-4 and TRBJ2-1, with D unresolved. The V end lost 5 bases, the J end lost 0 bases, and 11 bases lay between the germline ends. Germline CDR1 and CDR2: MRHNA and SNTAGT. The CDR3 consists of 15 residues. CDR3 DNA: TGTGCCAGCAGTAGCAGGCATGGCTCCTACAATGAGCAGTTCTTC. Its protein product is CASSSRHGSYNEQFF.

This clonotype was detected only a few times. The chain couples TRBV10-3 to TRBJ2-1; 7 nucleotides line up with TRBD1. Germline V gene data show CDR1 as ENHRY and CDR2 as SYGVKD. This CDR3 is 14 amino acids long. With 10 bases clipped from V and 4 bases from J, the junction kept 10 bases outside the gene matches. The CDR3: CATKSDRVYNEQFF. Here the CDR3 DNA reads TGTGCCACGAAATCTGACAGGGTATACAATGAGCAGTTCTTC.

This chain joins TRBV20-1 and TRBJ2-7; TRBD2 matches at 14 bases. The CDR3 is 16 amino acids. CDR1 is DFQATT and CDR2 is SNEGSKA in the germline V gene (reference sequence). The V gene end was trimmed by 5 bases and the J gene end by 4 bases; junction bases not matched to a gene: 10. The CDR3, as DNA: TGCAGTGCTCGCTCCGGGACTAGCGGGGGCCGGTACGAGCAGTACTTC. Translated, it gives CSARSGTSGGRYEQYF.

At least ten counts were recorded for this clonotype. The rearrangement uses TRBV20-1 and TRBJ2-1; TRBD1 or TRBD2 may be the D gene (6 bases each). This CDR3 region has 12 residues. In germline, CDR1 is DFQATT, CDR2 SNEGSKA (reference sequence). Written as DNA, the CDR3 is TGCACTCTCCGGCGGGACAACAATGAGCAGTTCTTC. Translating gives CTLRRDNNEQFF.

This clonotype came up a few times. As DNA, the CDR3 is TGTGCCAGCAAGGGACTCACCTCCTACAATGAGCAGTTCTTC. Its translation: CASKGLTSYNEQFF. The chain joins TRBV6-2 or TRBV6-3 to TRBJ2-1, with a possible D match to TRBD2 (6 bases). CDR3 length: 14 amino acids. Trimming took off 7 bases at V and 0 bases at J, with 10 bases between the two ends. The V gene's germline CDR1 is MNHEY and CDR2 SVGEGT.

This clonotype was counted many times. The chain is built from TRBV7-2 and TRBJ2-7; D is undetermined. Trimming took 6 bases from V and 7 from J, leaving 19 bases between them. This CDR3 region has 14 residues. Per germline, CDR1 SGHTA and CDR2 FQGNSA. CDR3 sequence: CASSLLQVRYEQYF. For the CDR3, the DNA is TGTGCCAGCAGTCTACTCCAGGTTCGGTATGAGCAGTACTTC.

This sequence joins TRBV6-2 or TRBV6-3 and TRBJ1-5, with D hard to call. CDR3 length equals 12 residues. Germline-derived CDR1 and CDR2 are MNHEY and SVGEGT. V was pared by 3 bases and J by 6 bases, with 6 bases between. The CDR3 spells CASSYTAQPQHF. CDR3 sequence (DNA): TGTGCCAGCAGTTATACGGCTCAGCCCCAGCATTTT.

This clonotype was found a few times. The chain couples TRBV12-3 or TRBV12-4 to TRBJ2-2, with a tentative D call TRBD2 (5 bases). V dropped 1 base and J dropped 4 bases, with 13 bases sitting between them. CDR3 length: 16 residues. The CDR3 DNA follows: TGTGCCAGCAGTTTAGTGCGGGCGCGTGTCACCGGGGAGCTGTTTTTT. This gives the protein CASSLVRARVTGELFF.

This clonotype has just a few counts. This chain joins TRBV12-3 or TRBV12-4 and TRBJ1-1; a possible D gene is TRBD1 (5 bases). V was cut by 5 bases and J by 4 bases, with 14 bases left in between. The CDR3 runs to 14 residues. This CDR3 reads CASSPSRGVTEAFF. The CDR3 coding sequence is TGTGCCAGCAGTCCTTCTAGGGGAGTCACTGAAGCTTTCTTT.

The V call is TRBV4-1, the J call TRBJ2-4, with D unclear. CDR1 MGHRA and CDR2 YSYEKL come from the germline V gene. V gave up 2 bases and J gave up 1 base, with 6 bases separating them. The CDR3 spans 14 residues. The chain's CDR3 is CASSQSGAKNIQYF. The CDR3 DNA follows: TGCGCCAGCAGCCAATCCGGTGCCAAAAACATTCAGTACTTC.

This clonotype was recorded a few times. This chain joins TRBV9 and TRBJ2-1, with 10 positions matching TRBD2. Per the germline V gene, CDR1 is SGDLS and CDR2 is YYNGEE. The CDR3 runs to 17 residues. V shed 3 bases, J shed 6 bases, and the junction held 12 bases outside the gene matches. The CDR3 DNA is TGTGCCAGCAGCGGGACTAGCGGACAGGTGCTTGGCAATGAGCAGTTCTTC. Protein: CASSGTSGQVLGNEQFF.

This chain joins TRBV12-3 or TRBV12-4 and TRBJ2-5; D is possibly TRBD2 (5 bases). V shed 5 bases and J shed 5 bases, with 21 bases lying between them. This CDR3 contains 16 residues. The CDR3 bases are TGTGCCAGCAGTCGCGAGCGGACTGACCTGAGGGAGACCCAGTACTTC. It yields the protein CASSRERTDLRETQYF.

The sample holds many counts of this clonotype. The chain recombines TRBV6-1 with TRBJ2-7; TRBD1 is a possible D gene (6 bases). Germline CDR1 is MNHNS and CDR2 is SASEGT. The CDR3 contains 13 residues. Trimming removed 3 bases from V and 3 bases from J, with 9 bases in between. CDR3 in DNA: TGTGCCAGCAGTGAGGGGGCCAGCTACGAGCAGTACTTC. Translated: CASSEGASYEQYF.

The chain joins TRBV2 to TRBJ1-5; TRBD1 is a possible D gene (5 bases). Per the germline V gene, CDR1 is SNHLY and CDR2 is FYNNEI. This CDR3 comprises 13 residues. Trimming cost V 8 bases and J 0 bases, with 8 bases left between them. In DNA, the CDR3 is TGTGCCAGCGGGGCCTATAGCAATCAGCCCCAGCATTTT. This translates into CASGAYSNQPQHF.

This clonotype was counted at least ten times. The chain links TRBV4-3 to TRBJ2-3; D remains ambiguous. Looked up from germline, CDR1 is LGHNA and CDR2 is YSLEER. The CDR3 is 16 amino acids. V lost 4 bases, J lost 0 bases, and 14 bases lay in between. The CDR3 bases are TGCGCCAGCAGCCTAGGTTTTAGCAGTAGCACAGATACGCAGTATTTT. Residues: CASSLGFSSSTDTQYF.

This clonotype showed up many times. The chain joins TRBV12-3 or TRBV12-4 to TRBJ2-2; 7 positions agree with TRBD2. V was pared by 2 bases and J by 1 base, with 4 bases of the junction left unmatched. There are 16 residues in the CDR3. The CDR3 DNA reads as TGTGCCAGCAGTTTAAGGCGGGGGAGGAACACCGGGGAGCTGTTTTTT. Protein sequence: CASSLRRGRNTGELFF.

Ten or more counts support this clonotype. The J gene is TRBJ2-7, the V gene TRBV20-1; D gene unclear. The CDR3 has 13 amino acids. Trimming shortened V by 1 base and J by 0 bases, and 7 bases separated the two germline ends. Germline-derived CDR1 and CDR2 are DFQATT and SNEGSKA (reference sequence). The CDR3 loop is CSARGRVSYEQYF. The DNA of the CDR3 is TGCAGTGCTAGAGGAAGGGTCTCCTACGAGCAGTACTTC.

CDR3 in amino acids: CASSLTGGLRDTQYF. The DNA of the CDR3 is TGTGCCAGCAGCTTGACAGGGGGCCTACGAGATACGCAGTATTTT. V and J are TRBV7-3 and TRBJ2-3; 10 nucleotides line up with TRBD1. The V segment lost 3 bases and the J segment 5 bases; nucleotides outside the gene matches: 5. This CDR3 comprises 15 residues. Germline V gene data show CDR1 as SGHTA and CDR2 as FQGTGA.

This clonotype was counted ten times or more. This chain connects TRBV15 to TRBJ1-1; D is undetermined. The CDR3 has 12 amino acids. Deletions cut 0 bases from V and 4 bases from J, with 3 bases between. Germline V CDR1 and CDR2: LNHNV, YYDKDF (reference sequence). Here the CDR3 DNA reads TGTGCCACCAGCAGAGATGCCACTGAAGCTTTCTTT. Amino acids: CATSRDATEAFF.

This clonotype was detected many times. The V call is TRBV7-8, the J call TRBJ1-3; TRBD1 might be the D (6 bases). Germline lookup yields CDR1 SGHVS and CDR2 FQNEAQ. The CDR3 is made up of 18 amino acids. V was clipped by 7 bases and J by 5 bases, with 27 bases between them. CDR3 DNA: TGTGCCAGCACCCGAGTTCGGGGGCGGGTTTCCCCTCGAAACACCATATATTTT. This gives the protein CASTRVRGRVSPRNTIYF.

This clonotype has a count of ten or more. The J gene is TRBJ2-1, the V gene TRBV20-1, with D tentatively TRBD1 (6 bases). Looked up from germline, CDR1 is DFQATT and CDR2 is SNEGSKA (reference sequence). The V gene lost 5 bases and the J gene lost 0 bases, with 11 bases spanning the gap. The CDR3 loop spans 14 amino acids. CDR3 residues: CSARTESSYNEQFF. In DNA, the CDR3 is TGCAGTGCTCGGACAGAAAGCTCCTACAATGAGCAGTTCTTC.

This clonotype was recorded at least ten times. The genes are TRBV5-5 and TRBJ2-3; 13 bases line up with TRBD2. Germline V CDR1 and CDR2: SGHKS, YYEKEE (reference sequence). J was trimmed by 7 bases and V by 0 bases; bases with no gene match: 5. The CDR3 runs to 16 residues. CDR3 nucleotide sequence: TGTGCCAGCAGCTTGGGGACTAGCGGGAGTGTAAATACGCAGTATTTT. Protein product: CASSLGTSGSVNTQYF.

There are a few counts of this clonotype. This chain uses TRBV5-1 with TRBJ2-7, with 7 bases aligning to TRBD2. Germline V gene lookup returns CDR1 SGHRS and CDR2 YFSETQ. V trimming: 4 bases; J trimming: 3 bases; junction bases outside the gene matches: 4. The CDR3 runs to 13 residues. DNA of the CDR3: TGCGCCAGCAGCGGGGGGGACTTCTACGAGCAGTACTTC. Its translation is CASSGGDFYEQYF.

There are a few counts of this clonotype. The chain links TRBV5-1 to TRBJ2-7; 7 bases line up with TRBD1. Trimming took 0 bases from V and 2 from J; bases not matched to a gene: 20. Germline assignment: CDR1 SGHRS and CDR2 YFSETQ. This CDR3 spans 20 amino acids. The CDR3 reads CASSLGTNRGRGPDTYEQYF. CDR3 in DNA: TGCGCCAGCAGCTTGGGTACCAACAGGGGACGCGGCCCGGATACCTACGAGCAGTACTTC.

The rearrangement joins TRBV6-2 or TRBV6-3 to TRBJ1-5, with D tentatively TRBD1 (5 bases). Trimming removed 7 bases at V and 0 bases at J, with 19 bases between. Germline values: CDR1 MNHEY, CDR2 SVGEGT. CDR3 length equals 17 residues. CDR3 DNA sequence: TGTGCCAGCACTCAAACGGGGGGGGGATCTAGCAATCAGCCCCAGCATTTT. This translates into CASTQTGGGSSNQPQHF.

The rearrangement uses TRBV12-3 or TRBV12-4 and TRBJ1-2, with D perhaps matching TRBD1 (6 bases). V lost 5 bases, J lost 4 bases, and 11 bases lay in between. CDR3 length: 13 amino acids. Here the CDR3 reads CASSVGQFYGYTF. For the CDR3, the DNA is TGTGCCAGCAGTGTGGGACAATTCTATGGCTACACCTTC.

This rearrangement joins TRBV2 to TRBJ2-1; 12 positions match TRBD2. Germline CDR1 reads SNHLY; CDR2 reads FYNNEI. J was trimmed by 6 bases and V by 8 bases; bases with no gene match: 14. This CDR3 region has 17 residues. The CDR3 nucleotides are TGTGCCAGCGCTAGCGGGAGGGAGTCCCCACGGATCAATGAGCAGTTCTTC. Translation gives CASASGRESPRINEQFF.